These 8 T cell receptor beta chains came from one sample sequenced in a study of neoadjuvant anti-PD-1 for oral cavity cancer. Time point reported: after neoadjuvant nivolumab, at surgical resection. Assay used: immunoSEQ multiplex PCR; TCRdb lists only in-frame clones, some missing. The table includes under 10,000 clones, roughly 60% detected once. Sequenced here: PBMCs, sampled after nivolumab (anti-PD-1) treatment. These receptors were taken from a person between 40 and 85 years old with oral cavity squamous cell carcinoma.

This clone was observed a handful of times. V and J are TRBV25-1 and TRBJ1-6, with 7 bases lining up with TRBD1. CDR1 and CDR2 (germline): MGHDK, SYGVNS. V lost 6 bases and J lost 4; bases outside the gene matches: 12. The CDR3 runs to 17 residues. CDR3 amino acids: CASSRQGGGGYNSPLHF. CDR3 bases: TGTGCCAGCAGCAGACAGGGAGGGGGAGGGTATAATTCACCCCTCCACTTT.

Only a few counts were recorded for this clone. The rearrangement joins TRBV5-1 to TRBJ2-7; 7 nucleotides line up with TRBD1. Germline V CDR1 and CDR2: SGHRS, YFSETQ. V lost 0 bases and J lost 3; bases outside the gene matches: 12. CDR3 length equals 17 residues. CDR3 coding DNA: TGCGCCAGCAGCTTGGCCAGAGGTGGGGCAGGGGGCTACGAGCAGTACTTC. It codes for CASSLARGGAGGYEQYF.

This clone was observed a handful of times. This rearrangement joins TRBV28 to TRBJ2-7, with D possibly being TRBD1 (6 bases). Trimming took 6 bases from V and 1 from J, leaving 13 bases between them. The CDR3 contains 14 residues. Germline V lookup: CDR1 MDHEN, CDR2 SYDVKM. CDR3 amino acids: CASSPPDSSYEQYF. CDR3 DNA sequence: TGTGCCAGCAGCCCGCCGGACAGTTCCTACGAGCAGTACTTC.

CDR3 region: CASSYSRGEGQPQHF. The CDR3 DNA sequence: TGTGCCAGCAGTTACAGCAGGGGCGAGGGACAGCCCCAGCATTTT. V is TRBV6-5 and J is TRBJ1-5; D might be TRBD1 (6 bases). Trimming removed 2 bases from V and 7 bases from J, with 15 bases in between. Germline CDR1 reads MNHEY; CDR2 reads SVGAGI. There are 15 residues in the CDR3.

The chain uses TRBV9 and TRBJ2-5; tentative D call: TRBD1 (6 bases). Germline-derived CDR1 and CDR2 are SGDLS and YYNGEE. The CDR3 has 14 residues. The V end was cut by 4 bases, the J end by 2 bases, with 12 bases between. In DNA, the CDR3 is TGTGCCAGCAGCAAGACAGGTTTTCAAGAGACCCAGTACTTC. This sequence encodes CASSKTGFQETQYF.

V is TRBV27 and J is TRBJ2-3; possible D gene TRBD2, 5 bases. The CDR3 is made up of 15 amino acids. The germline V gene has CDR1 MNHEY and CDR2 SMNVEV (reference sequence). V lost 3 bases to trimming and J lost 1 base, with 11 bases between them. Here the CDR3 reads CASSFSGGGTDTQYF. CDR3 nucleotides: TGTGCCAGCAGTTTCAGCGGTGGTGGCACAGATACGCAGTATTTT.

This clone was detected only a few times. This chain joins TRBV14 and TRBJ2-2; 9 bases map to TRBD1. CDR1 and CDR2 (germline): SGHDN, FVKESK. The CDR3 has 16 residues. V lost 5 bases to trimming and J lost 7 bases; unmatched junction nucleotides: 11. This CDR3 is CASSYVGTGLIGELFF. The CDR3 bases are TGTGCCAGCAGCTACGTCGGGACAGGGCTCATCGGGGAGCTGTTTTTT.

The DNA of the CDR3 is TGTGCCAGCAGCGGCTCGACGGACTACACAGATACGCAGTATTTT. The encoded protein is CASSGSTDYTDTQYF. This rearrangement joins TRBV7-6 to TRBJ2-3, with a possible D match to TRBD2 (6 bases). This CDR3 is 15 amino acids long. The V gene's germline CDR1 is SGHVS and CDR2 FNYEAQ. V shed 5 bases and J shed 2 bases, with 14 bases lying between them. Full variable domain (rest looked up from reference TRBV7-6 and TRBJ2-3): GAGVSQSPRYKVTKRGQDVALRCDPISGHVSLYWYRQALGQGPEFLTYFNYEAQQDKSGLPNDRFSAERPEGSISTLTIQRTEQRDSAMYRCASSGSTDYTDTQYFGPGTRLTVL.